These 2 T cell receptor beta chains were sequenced from one sample in a study of blood T cell repertoires in COVID-19. TCRdb's table, derived via immunoSEQ multiplex PCR, lists solely in-frame clones and lacks some. This sample has more than 150,000 clones, with approximately 88% found just once. The sequencing input was PBMCs or T cells enriched from blood (not recorded which). The receptors stem from an older woman who had recovered from COVID-19.

This chain connects TRBV9 to TRBJ2-3; D is ambiguous. Germline V gives CDR1 SGDLS, CDR2 YYNGEE. V was shortened by 3 bases and J by 4 bases, with 6 bases between the two germline ends. CDR3 length: 12 residues. DNA of the CDR3: TGTGCCAGCAGCGGGGCGCCAGATACGCAGTATTTT. Translating gives CASSGAPDTQYF.

This sequence joins TRBV19 and TRBJ1-2; D possibly corresponds to TRBD1 (6 bases). Germline CDR1 LNHDA, CDR2 SQIVND (reference sequence). The CDR3 consists of 12 residues. V was clipped by 7 bases and J by 4 bases, with 10 bases between them. This CDR3 reads CASTLDSYGYTF. The CDR3 bases are TGTGCCAGTACACTGGACAGCTATGGCTACACCTTC.